The 5 T cell receptor beta chains in this list originate from one sample, sequenced in a study of blood T cell repertoires in COVID-19. Sequenced by immunoSEQ multiplex PCR; TCRdb stores in-frame clones only, minus some. The sample has about 260,000 clones, about 90% seen once. Specimen: peripheral blood. The receptors were sampled from a woman aged 40 to 50 with acute or convalescent COVID-19.

The chain is built from TRBV5-8 and TRBJ1-5, with 7 bases fitting TRBD1. J gave up 6 bases and V 4 bases, and 10 bases lay outside the gene matches. Germline V gives CDR1 SGHTS, CDR2 YDEGEE. The CDR3 is 15 amino acids. The DNA of the CDR3 is TGTGCCAGCAGCCAGACAGGGTTCCCACTTCAGCCCCAGCATTTT. It codes for CASSQTGFPLQPQHF.

The rearrangement links TRBV5-1 to TRBJ1-1; a weak D match, TRBD1 (6 bases). This CDR3 contains 14 residues. V was cut by 1 base and J by 12 bases, with 19 bases left in between. CDR1 and CDR2 (germline): SGHRS, YFSETQ. The CDR3 loop is CASSLPAGTSPSFF. The CDR3 nucleotides read TGCGCCAGCAGCTTGCCCGCCGGGACATCTCCCTCTTTCTTT. Based on the CDR3 plus reference TRBV5-1 and TRBJ1-1, the full variable domain is KAGVTQTPRYLIKTRGQQVTLSCSPISGHRSVSWYQQTPGQGLQFLFEYFSETQRNKGNFPGRFSGRQFSNSRSEMNVSTLELGDSALYLCASSLPAGTSPSFFGQGTRLTVV.

This chain uses TRBV6-5 with TRBJ1-5, with 7 bases aligning to TRBD1. Looked up from germline, CDR1 is MNHEY and CDR2 is SVGAGI. This CDR3 spans 15 amino acids. Trimming cost V 6 bases and J 0 bases; bases outside gene matches: 5. The CDR3 DNA sequence: TGTGCCAGCAGGCTTCAGGGGGATAGCAATCAGCCCCAGCATTTT. Residues: CASRLQGDSNQPQHF.

V gene TRBV10-3 combines with J gene TRBJ2-3, with D possibly matching TRBD1 (6 bases). The CDR3 is 16 amino acids. With 3 bases removed from V and 2 bases from J, the gap between germline ends came to 15 bases. Germline CDR1 ENHRY, CDR2 SYGVKD. In DNA, the CDR3 is TGTGCCATCAGTGAAGGTGGGGGCCTCACCACAGATACGCAGTATTTT. Encoded protein: CAISEGGGLTTDTQYF.

The chain uses TRBV29-1 and TRBJ1-1; 7 positions agree with TRBD1. Germline V CDR1 and CDR2: SQVTM, ANQGSEA. Trimming removed 7 bases from V and 6 bases from J; junction bases left unmatched: 8. This CDR3 region has 12 residues. The CDR3 sequence: CSAGWTGPEAFF. CDR3 DNA: TGCAGCGCGGGTTGGACAGGCCCTGAAGCTTTCTTT.